This TCR beta chain was retrieved from a study of blood T cell repertoires in COVID-19. On the study more broadly: COVID-19 samples collected from the United States, Italy and Spain covered acute and convalescent phases. T cells, B-cell-depleted T cells, or PBMCs provided the cDNA or gDNA that served as material.

CDR3 length: 15 residues. Trimming stripped 4 bases from V and 2 bases from J, with 12 bases between. The V gene's germline CDR1 is SGHRS and CDR2 YFSETQ. In the original processing: Cell counts per sample came from amplifying reference gene primers. Assay: immunoSEQ multiplex PCR; the TCRdb copy retains only in-frame clones and omits some. D and trimming come from the DNA, and the V and J calls and clone size come from that table. The sample holds 80,000 to 95,000 clones, 85% seen once. The rearrangement links TRBV5-1 to TRBJ2-2, with D maybe TRBD1 (6 bases). The sequence was obtained from a man aged 80 or over with acute or convalescent COVID-19. The source material was peripheral blood. The CDR3 sequence is CASSEGHRNTGELFF. The CDR3 DNA is TGCGCCAGCAGCGAGGGACACCGAAACACCGGGGAGCTGTTTTTT.